The rows below give T cell receptor beta chains drawn from one sample of a study of regulatory T cells in long-lasting Graves disease. TCRdb processed the multiplex PCR reads anew with MiXCR; each CDR3 protein has one entry. Seen here are approximately 290,000 distinct CDR3 sequences, around a fifth observed once, and the top ten hold about 61%. The sample here was peripheral blood mononuclear cells (PBMCs), taken when the disease was refractory, from a patient treated with antithyroid drugs. The receptors come from a female donor with Graves disease. CDR3s include the opening cysteine and the closing phenylalanine or tryptophan. The order of the fields is V gene, D gene, J gene, clone size, CDR3 protein, CDR3 DNA. A D gene is named only where the DNA matches it firmly. A row's size may be missing; if present it is once, few, many or a size class.

>TRBV2|NA|TRBJ2-4|many
CASSEASSTFYIQYF
TGTGCCAGCAGTGAAGCGAGTTCCACTTTCTACATTCAGTACTTC
>TRBV6-1|TRBD2|TRBJ2-7|NA
CASTPASGSFYEQYF
TGTGCCAGCACCCCCGCTAGCGGGAGTTTCTACGAGCAGTACTTC
>TRBV10-3|NA|TRBJ1-1|few
CAISDLEVTEAFF
TGTGCCATCAGTGACCTGGAGGTCACTGAAGCTTTCTTT
>TRBV30|NA|TRBJ1-3|once
CAWRDGSSGNTIYF
TGTGCCTGGAGGGACGGAAGCTCTGGAAACACCATATATTTT
>TRBV7-2|NA|TRBJ1-1|many
CASRLHTGAHSEAFF
TGTGCCAGCAGGTTACACACGGGGGCCCACAGTGAAGCTTTCTTT
>TRBV28|TRBD1|TRBJ2-7|many
CASSLQKAGTGSYEQYF
TGTGCCAGCAGTTTACAAAAGGCCGGGACAGGGTCCTACGAGCAGTACTTC
>TRBV7-8|NA|TRBJ1-1|NA
CASSLIVSTNIEAFF
TGTGCCAGCAGCTTAATAGTGTCAACGAACATTGAAGCTTTCTTT
>TRBV27|NA|TRBJ1-5|many
CASSLSSGGNQPQHF
TGTGCCAGCAGTTTATCCTCAGGGGGCAATCAGCCCCAGCATTTT
>TRBV7-2|NA|TRBJ1-2|many
CASSLVGVSNYGYTF
TGTGCCAGCAGCTTAGTGGGGGTGTCTAACTATGGCTACACCTTC
>TRBV7-8|NA|TRBJ1-1|many
CASSPGSLSARTEAFF
TGTGCCAGCAGCCCCGGATCGTTGTCGGCGAGGACTGAAGCTTTCTTT
>TRBV2|NA|TRBJ2-7|NA
CASSGTRISYEQYF
TGTGCCAGCAGTGGGACACGGATTTCCTACGAGCAGTACTTC
>TRBV11-3|NA|TRBJ2-5|many
CASSLRPLRETQYF
TGTGCCAGCAGCTTACGTCCTCTCCGAGAGACCCAGTACTTC
>TRBV11-2|NA|TRBJ2-6|NA
CASSLLEGKWSSGANVLTF
TGTGCCAGCAGCCTTTTGGAGGGAAAATGGTCTTCTGGGGCCAACGTCCTGACTTTC
>TRBV4-1|NA|TRBJ1-1|NA
CASSQDNRINTEAFF
TGCGCCAGCAGCCAAGATAACAGAATTAACACTGAAGCTTTCTTT
>TRBV29-1|TRBD2|TRBJ2-5|few
CSVDIGGGQETQYF
TGCAGCGTTGACATCGGGGGAGGGCAAGAGACCCAGTACTTC
>TRBV20-1|TRBD2|TRBJ2-5|few
CSATLAGTQWTQYF
TGCAGTGCCACCCTAGCGGGGACCCAATGGACCCAGTACTTC
>TRBV12-3/TRBV12-4|NA|TRBJ2-5|many
CASSLTQRTQYF
TGTGCCAGCAGTCTGACTCAGCGGACCCAGTACTTC
>TRBV4-2|NA|TRBJ2-7|few
CASSQSGERAYEQYF
TGTGCCAGCAGCCAATCAGGCGAGCGAGCCTACGAGCAGTACTTC
>TRBV7-9|NA|TRBJ2-5|NA
CASSSIAVRETQYF
TGTGCCAGCAGCTCCATAGCGGTTAGGGAGACCCAGTACTTC
>TRBV29-1|NA|TRBJ2-7|NA
CSVATSSYEQYF
TGCAGCGTTGCGACTAGCTCCTACGAGCAGTACTTC
>TRBV28|TRBD2|TRBJ2-1|NA
CASRKQREAPYNEQFF
TGTGCCAGCAGAAAACAGCGGGAGGCCCCGTACAATGAGCAGTTCTTC
>TRBV5-1|TRBD1|TRBJ2-5|NA
CASSYDRGGETQYF
TGCGCCAGCAGCTACGACAGGGGGGGAGAGACCCAGTACTTC